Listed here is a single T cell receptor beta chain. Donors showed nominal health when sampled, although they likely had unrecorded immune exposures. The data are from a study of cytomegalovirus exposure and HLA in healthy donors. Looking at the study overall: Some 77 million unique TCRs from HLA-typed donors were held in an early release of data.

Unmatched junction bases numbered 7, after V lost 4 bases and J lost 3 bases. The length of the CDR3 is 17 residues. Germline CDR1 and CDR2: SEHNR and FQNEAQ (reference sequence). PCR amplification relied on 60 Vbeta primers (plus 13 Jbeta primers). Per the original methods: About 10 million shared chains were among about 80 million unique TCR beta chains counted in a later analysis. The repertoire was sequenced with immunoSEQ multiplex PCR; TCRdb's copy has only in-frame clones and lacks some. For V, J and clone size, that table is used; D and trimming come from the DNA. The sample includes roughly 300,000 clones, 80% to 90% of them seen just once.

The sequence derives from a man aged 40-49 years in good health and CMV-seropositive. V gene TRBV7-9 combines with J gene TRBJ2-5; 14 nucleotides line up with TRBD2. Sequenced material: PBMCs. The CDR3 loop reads CASSYVPGLAGEETQYF. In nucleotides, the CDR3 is TGTGCCAGCAGCTACGTCCCGGGACTAGCGGGAGAAGAGACCCAGTACTTC.